The clone carrying this TCR beta chain was counted ten times or more. The source of the sample is a study of blood T cells in healthy people across ages. Alongside a J-beta primer mix, a sample-barcoded 5' primer served in a second PCR lasting 7 to 11 cycles. Every molecule of cDNA carried a tag from a template-switch adaptor with 12 random nucleotides. In TCRdb, the 5' RACE reads were re-called with MiXCR into one record per CDR3 protein. The sample carries roughly 900,000 distinct CDR3 sequences, approximately 49% recorded once. Peripheral blood was drawn, 7.5 to 10 milliliters per donor. The CDR3 sequence is 12 residues long. Trimming cost V 4 bases and J 4 bases, with 10 bases left between them. Germline values: CDR1 SQVTM, CDR2 ANQGSEA.

Material for sequencing was blood. This chain connects TRBV29-1 to TRBJ1-1; D remains ambiguous. This TCR was recovered from a man aged 25-45 years in good health. In nucleotides, the CDR3 is TGCAGCGTTGGGGGTGAGGGCACTGAAGCTTTCTTT. Translation: CSVGGEGTEAFF.